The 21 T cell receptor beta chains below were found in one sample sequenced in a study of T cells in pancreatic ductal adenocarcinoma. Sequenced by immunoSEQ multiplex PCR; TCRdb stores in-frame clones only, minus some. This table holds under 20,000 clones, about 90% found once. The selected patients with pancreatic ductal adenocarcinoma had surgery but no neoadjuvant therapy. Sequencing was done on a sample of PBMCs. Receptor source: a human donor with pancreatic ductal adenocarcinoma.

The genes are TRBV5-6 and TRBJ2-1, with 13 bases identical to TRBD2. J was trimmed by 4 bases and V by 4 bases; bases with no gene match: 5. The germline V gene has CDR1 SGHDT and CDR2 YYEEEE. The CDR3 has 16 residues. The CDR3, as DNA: TGTGCCAGCAGCCTTGGACTAGCGGGGGAGTACAATGAGCAGTTCTTC. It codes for CASSLGLAGEYNEQFF.

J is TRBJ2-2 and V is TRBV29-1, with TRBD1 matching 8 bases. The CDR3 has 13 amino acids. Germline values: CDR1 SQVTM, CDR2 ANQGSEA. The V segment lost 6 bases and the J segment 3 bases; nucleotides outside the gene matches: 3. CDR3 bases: TGCAGCGTCCTGGACAGGGACACCGGGGAGCTGTTTTTT. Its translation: CSVLDRDTGELFF.

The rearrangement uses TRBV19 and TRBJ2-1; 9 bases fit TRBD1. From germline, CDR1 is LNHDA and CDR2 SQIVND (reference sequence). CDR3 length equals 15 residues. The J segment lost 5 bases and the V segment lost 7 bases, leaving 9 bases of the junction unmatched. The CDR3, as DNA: TGTGCCAGTAAAATCCGGGACAGGGTCAACAATGAGCAGTTCTTC. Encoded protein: CASKIRDRVNNEQFF.

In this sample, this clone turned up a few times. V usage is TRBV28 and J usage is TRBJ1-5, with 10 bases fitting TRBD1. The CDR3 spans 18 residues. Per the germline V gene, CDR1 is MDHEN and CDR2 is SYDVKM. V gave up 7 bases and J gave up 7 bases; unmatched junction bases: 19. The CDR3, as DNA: TGTGCCAGCACCCCGGTGGACAGGGGGAATGTCGGGGGACAGCCCCAGCATTTT. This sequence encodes CASTPVDRGNVGGQPQHF.

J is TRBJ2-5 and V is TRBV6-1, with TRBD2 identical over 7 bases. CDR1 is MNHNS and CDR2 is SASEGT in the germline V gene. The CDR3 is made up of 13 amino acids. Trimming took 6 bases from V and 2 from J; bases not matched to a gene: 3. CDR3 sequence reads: CASRLGRQETQYF. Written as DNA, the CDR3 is TGTGCCAGCAGACTCGGGAGGCAAGAGACCCAGTACTTC.

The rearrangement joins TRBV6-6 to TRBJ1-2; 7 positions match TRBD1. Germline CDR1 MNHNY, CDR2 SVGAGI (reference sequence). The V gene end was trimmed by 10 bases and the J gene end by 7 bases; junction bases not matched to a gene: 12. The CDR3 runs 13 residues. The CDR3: CATADRELSGYTF. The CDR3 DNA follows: TGTGCCACCGCCGACAGGGAGTTAAGTGGCTACACCTTC.

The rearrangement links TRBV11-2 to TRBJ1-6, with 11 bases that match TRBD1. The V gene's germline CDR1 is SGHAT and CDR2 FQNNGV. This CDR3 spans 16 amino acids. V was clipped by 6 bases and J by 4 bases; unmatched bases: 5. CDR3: CASRRTGGSYNSPLHF. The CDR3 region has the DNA TGTGCCAGCAGGAGGACAGGGGGCTCATATAATTCACCCCTCCACTTT.

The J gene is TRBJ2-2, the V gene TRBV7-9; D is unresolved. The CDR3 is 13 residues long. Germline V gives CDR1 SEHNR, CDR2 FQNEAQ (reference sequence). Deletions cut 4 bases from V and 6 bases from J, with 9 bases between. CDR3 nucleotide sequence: TGTGCCAGCAGCTCAAACGCGGCCGGGGAGCTGTTTTTT. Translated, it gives CASSSNAAGELFF.

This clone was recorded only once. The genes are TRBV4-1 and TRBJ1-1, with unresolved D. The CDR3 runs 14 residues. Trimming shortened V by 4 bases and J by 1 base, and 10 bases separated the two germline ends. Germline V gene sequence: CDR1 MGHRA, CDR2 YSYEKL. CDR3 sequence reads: CASSPFDKNTEAFF. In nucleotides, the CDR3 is TGCGCCAGCAGCCCTTTCGACAAGAACACTGAAGCTTTCTTT.

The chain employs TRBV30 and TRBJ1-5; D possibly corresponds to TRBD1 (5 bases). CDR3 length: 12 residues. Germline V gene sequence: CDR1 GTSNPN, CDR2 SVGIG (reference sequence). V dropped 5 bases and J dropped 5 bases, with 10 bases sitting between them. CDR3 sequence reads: CAWGHPDQPQHF. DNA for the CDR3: TGTGCCTGGGGACACCCTGATCAGCCCCAGCATTTT.

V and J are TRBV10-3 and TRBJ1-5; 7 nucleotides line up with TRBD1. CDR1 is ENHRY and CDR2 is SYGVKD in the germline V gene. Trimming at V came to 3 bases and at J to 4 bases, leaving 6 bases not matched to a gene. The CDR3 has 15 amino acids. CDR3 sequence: CAISEGTAMNQPQHF. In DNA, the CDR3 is TGTGCCATCAGTGAAGGGACAGCAATGAATCAGCCCCAGCATTTT.

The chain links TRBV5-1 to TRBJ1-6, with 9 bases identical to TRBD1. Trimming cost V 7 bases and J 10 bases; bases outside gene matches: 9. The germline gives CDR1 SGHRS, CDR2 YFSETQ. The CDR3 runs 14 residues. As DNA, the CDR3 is TGCGCCAGCCGGGACAGGGAAAGAGGATCACCCCTCCACTTT. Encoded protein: CASRDRERGSPLHF.

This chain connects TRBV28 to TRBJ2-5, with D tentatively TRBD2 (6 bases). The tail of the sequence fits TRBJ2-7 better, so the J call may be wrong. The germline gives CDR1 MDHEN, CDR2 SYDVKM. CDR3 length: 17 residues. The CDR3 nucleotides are TGTGCCAGCAGTTCTCCCCCCGGGAGCACGAGCTCCTACGAGCAGTACTTC. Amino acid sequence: CASSSPPGSTSSYEQYF.

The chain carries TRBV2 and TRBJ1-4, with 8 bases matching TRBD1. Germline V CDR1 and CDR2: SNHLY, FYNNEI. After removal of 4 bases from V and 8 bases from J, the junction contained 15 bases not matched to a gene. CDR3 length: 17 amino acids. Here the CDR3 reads CASSAGQGRGLGEKLFF. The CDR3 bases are TGTGCCAGCAGTGCCGGACAGGGTAGAGGTTTAGGAGAAAAACTGTTTTTT.

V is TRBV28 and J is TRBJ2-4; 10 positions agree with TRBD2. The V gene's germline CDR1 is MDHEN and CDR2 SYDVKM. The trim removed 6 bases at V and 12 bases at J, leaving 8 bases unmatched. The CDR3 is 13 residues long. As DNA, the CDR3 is TGTGCCAGCAGCTCCAATATAGCGGGGGGTCAGTACTTC. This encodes CASSSNIAGGQYF.

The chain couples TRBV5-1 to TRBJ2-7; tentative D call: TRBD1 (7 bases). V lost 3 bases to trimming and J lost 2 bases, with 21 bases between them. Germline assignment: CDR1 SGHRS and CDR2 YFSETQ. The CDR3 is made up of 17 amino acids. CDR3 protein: CASSSYRRGTVPYEQYF. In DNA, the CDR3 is TGCGCCAGCAGCTCCTACCGTCGCGGGACAGTTCCCTACGAGCAGTACTTC.

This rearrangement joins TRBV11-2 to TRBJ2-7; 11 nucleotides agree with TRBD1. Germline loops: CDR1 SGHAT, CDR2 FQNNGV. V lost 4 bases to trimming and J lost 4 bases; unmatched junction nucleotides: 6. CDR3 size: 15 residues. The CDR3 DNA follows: TGTGCCAGCAGCTCTCCCCGGGACAGGGGGTACGAGCAGTACTTC. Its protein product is CASSSPRDRGYEQYF.

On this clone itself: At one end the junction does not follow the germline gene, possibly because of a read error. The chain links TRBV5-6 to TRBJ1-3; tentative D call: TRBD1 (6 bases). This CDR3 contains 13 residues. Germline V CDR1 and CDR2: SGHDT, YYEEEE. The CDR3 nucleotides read TGTGCCAGCAGGTTGGACAGAGGAAACACCATATATTTT. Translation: CASRLDRGNTIYF. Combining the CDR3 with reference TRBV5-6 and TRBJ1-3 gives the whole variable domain DAGVTQSPTHLIKTRGQQVTLRCSPKSGHDTVSWYQQALGQGPQFIFQYYEEEERQRGNFPDRFSGHQFPNYSSELNVNALLLGDSALYLCASRLDRGNTIYFGEGSWLTVV.

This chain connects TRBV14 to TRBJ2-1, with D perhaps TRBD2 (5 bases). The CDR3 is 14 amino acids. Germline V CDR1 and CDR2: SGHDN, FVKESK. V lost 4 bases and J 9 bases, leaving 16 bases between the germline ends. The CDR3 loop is CASSPLEGPSEQFF. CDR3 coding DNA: TGTGCCAGCAGCCCCCTTGAGGGCCCAAGTGAGCAGTTCTTC.

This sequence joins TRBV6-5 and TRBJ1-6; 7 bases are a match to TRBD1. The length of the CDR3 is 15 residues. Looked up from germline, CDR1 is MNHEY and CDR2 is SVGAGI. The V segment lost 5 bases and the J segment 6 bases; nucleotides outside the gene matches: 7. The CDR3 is CASSAGQWVNSPLHF. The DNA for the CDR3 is TGTGCCAGCAGTGCGGGACAGTGGGTTAATTCACCCCTCCACTTT.

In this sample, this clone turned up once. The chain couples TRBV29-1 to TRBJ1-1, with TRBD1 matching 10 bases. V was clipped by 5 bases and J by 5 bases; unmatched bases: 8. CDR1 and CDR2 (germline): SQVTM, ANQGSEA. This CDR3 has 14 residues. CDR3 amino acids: CSVPTGGRGTEAFF. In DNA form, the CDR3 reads TGCAGCGTTCCGACAGGGGGCCGCGGAACTGAAGCTTTCTTT.